This T cell receptor beta chain is from a study of graft-versus-host responses after intestinal transplantation. Study background: Isolated intestinal, liver-intestinal, or multivisceral transplants were what recipients had. All recipients were given anti-thymocyte globulin induction, and tacrolimus and steroids were then administered for 2 to 4 years.

Study-wide points: Present in recipient marrow, GvH clones included some that appeared first in ileum or blood. The highest levels of circulating GvH clones went along with early declines in HvG clones after transplant.

Note on this clone: Its specificity is unknown.

TCRdb's table, derived via immunoSEQ multiplex PCR, lists solely in-frame clones and lacks some. The table has approximately 120,000 clones, more than 90% seen once. The sequence was collected from a human donor who received an intestinal transplant. The material sequenced was unstimulated CD4+ T cells sorted from spleen or lymph node cells, taken before intestinal transplant.

CDR3 loop: CAWSLGQGLYEQYF. As DNA, the CDR3 is TGTGCCTGGAGTCTGGGACAGGGACTGTACGAGCAGTACTTC. V gene TRBV30 combines with J gene TRBJ2-7; 9 nucleotides agree with TRBD1. Germline values: CDR1 GTSNPN, CDR2 SVGIG (reference sequence). The CDR3 runs 14 residues. Trimming cost V 2 bases and J 4 bases; bases outside gene matches: 6.